The entry below describes one T cell receptor beta chain. The protocol was immunoSEQ multiplex PCR, while the TCRdb copy is restricted to in-frame clones and leaves out a portion. The data contain about 91,000 clones, about nine tenths of them singletons. The junction had 3 bases not matched to a gene; V was cut back by 6 bases and J by 7 bases. The CDR3 extends over 13 amino acids. The germline gives CDR1 GTSNPN, CDR2 SVGIG (reference sequence). This sample was included in a study of identifying expanded T cells in peripheral blood. The sample consisted of blood. The chain carries TRBV30 and TRBJ1-6; 10 positions match TRBD1. The receptor was derived from a person aged 18 to 69 in good health. In DNA form, the CDR3 reads TGTGCCTGCTCGGGACAGGGGAATTCACCCCTCCACTTT. Translation gives CACSGQGNSPLHF.